The TCR beta chain under discussion was sequenced for a study of beta chain features in type 1 diabetes. Notes on the study in general: Patients with Type 1 diabetes showed moderately but significantly shorter TCRB CDR3s in all four CD4+ subsets. Individuals with type 1 diabetes displayed fewer insertions and more deletions at VDJ junctions.

Concerning this clone itself: What it binds is unknown.

The investigators reverse transcribed all of the isolated RNA, so they sequenced expressed TCRB transcripts. Profiling relied on immunoSEQ multiplex PCR, and the TCRdb table lists in-frame clones only, not all of them. The sample lists about 28,000 clones; approximately 64% were seen once. Trimming left V 6 bases short and J 5 bases short, with 8 bases between. Per the germline V gene, CDR1 is SGHRS and CDR2 is YFSETQ. This CDR3 region has 11 residues. The sequence came from a woman in her twenties or thirties with type 1 diabetes. The V call is TRBV5-1, the J call TRBJ2-5; a weak D match, TRBD2 (5 bases). The sample was Tregs from blood. In DNA, the CDR3 is TGCGCCAGCACCTCGGGGGAGACCCAGTACTTC. It specifies CASTSGETQYF.